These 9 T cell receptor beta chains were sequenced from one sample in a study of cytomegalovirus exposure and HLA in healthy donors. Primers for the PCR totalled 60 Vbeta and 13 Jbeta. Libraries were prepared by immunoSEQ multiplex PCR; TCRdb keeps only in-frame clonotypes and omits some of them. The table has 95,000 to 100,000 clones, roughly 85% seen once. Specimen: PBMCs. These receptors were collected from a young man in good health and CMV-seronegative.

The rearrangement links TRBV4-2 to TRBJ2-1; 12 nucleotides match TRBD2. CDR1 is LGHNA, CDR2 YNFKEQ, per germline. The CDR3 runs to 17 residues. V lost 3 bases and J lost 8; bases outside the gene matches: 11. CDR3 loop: CASSHNRLAGDLHEQFF. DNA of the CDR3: TGTGCCAGCAGCCATAATAGACTAGCGGGAGACCTCCATGAGCAGTTCTTC.

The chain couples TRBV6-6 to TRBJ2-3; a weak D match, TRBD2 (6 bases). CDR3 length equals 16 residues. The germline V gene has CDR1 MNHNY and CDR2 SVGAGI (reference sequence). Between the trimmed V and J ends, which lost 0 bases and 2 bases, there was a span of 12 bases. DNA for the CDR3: TGTGCCAGCAGTTACTCGTCAGCTAGCGCCACAGATACGCAGTATTTT. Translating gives CASSYSSASATDTQYF.

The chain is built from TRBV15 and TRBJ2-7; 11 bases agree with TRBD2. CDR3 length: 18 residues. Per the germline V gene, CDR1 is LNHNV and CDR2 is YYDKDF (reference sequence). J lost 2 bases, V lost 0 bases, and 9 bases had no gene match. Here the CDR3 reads CATSRDLLAGVRTYEQYF. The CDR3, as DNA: TGTGCCACCAGCAGAGATCTACTAGCGGGAGTTAGGACCTACGAGCAGTACTTC.

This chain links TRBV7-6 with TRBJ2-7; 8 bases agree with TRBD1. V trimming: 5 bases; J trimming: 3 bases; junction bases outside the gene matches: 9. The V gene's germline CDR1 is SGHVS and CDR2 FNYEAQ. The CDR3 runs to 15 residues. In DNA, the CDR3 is TGTGCCAGCAGCATTGGACAGGGACATGTCTACGAGCAGTACTTC. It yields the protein CASSIGQGHVYEQYF.

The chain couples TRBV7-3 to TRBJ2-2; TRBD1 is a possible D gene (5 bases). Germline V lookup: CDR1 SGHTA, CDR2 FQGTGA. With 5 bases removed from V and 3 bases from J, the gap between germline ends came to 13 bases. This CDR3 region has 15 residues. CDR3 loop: CASSHGQPDTGELFF. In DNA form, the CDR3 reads TGTGCCAGCAGCCATGGACAACCCGACACCGGGGAGCTGTTTTTT. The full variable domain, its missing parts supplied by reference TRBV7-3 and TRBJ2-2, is GAGVSQTPSNKVTEKGKYVELRCDPISGHTALYWYRQSLGQGPEFLIYFQGTGAADDSGLPNDRFFAVRPEGSVSTLKIQRTERGDSAVYLCASSHGQPDTGELFFGEGSRLTVL.

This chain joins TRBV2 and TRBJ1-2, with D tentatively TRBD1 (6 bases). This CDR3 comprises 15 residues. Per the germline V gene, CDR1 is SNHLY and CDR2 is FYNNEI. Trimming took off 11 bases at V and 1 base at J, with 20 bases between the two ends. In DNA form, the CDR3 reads TGTGCCGGACACGAGCAGGGGCTGATTAACTATGGCTACACCTTC. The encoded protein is CAGHEQGLINYGYTF. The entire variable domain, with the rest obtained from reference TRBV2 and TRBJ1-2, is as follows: EPEVTQTPSHQVTQMGQEVILRCVPISNHLYFYWYRQILGQKVEFLVSFYNNEISEKSEIFDDQFSVERPDGSNFTLKIRSTKLEDSAMYFCAGHEQGLINYGYTFGSGTRLTVV.

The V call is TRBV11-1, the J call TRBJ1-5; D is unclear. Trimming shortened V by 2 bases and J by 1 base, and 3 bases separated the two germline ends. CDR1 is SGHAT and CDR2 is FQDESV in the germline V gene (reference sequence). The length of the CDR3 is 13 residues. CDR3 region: CASSLQSNQPQHF. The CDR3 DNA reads TGTGCCAGCAGCTTACAGAGCAATCAGCCCCAGCATTTT.

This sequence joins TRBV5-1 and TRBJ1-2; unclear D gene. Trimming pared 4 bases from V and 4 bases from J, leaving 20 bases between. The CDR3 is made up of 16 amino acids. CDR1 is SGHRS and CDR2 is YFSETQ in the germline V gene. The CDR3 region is CASSPTRRGGIYGYTF. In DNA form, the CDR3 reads TGCGCCAGCAGCCCTACCCGACGGGGAGGTATCTATGGCTACACCTTC.

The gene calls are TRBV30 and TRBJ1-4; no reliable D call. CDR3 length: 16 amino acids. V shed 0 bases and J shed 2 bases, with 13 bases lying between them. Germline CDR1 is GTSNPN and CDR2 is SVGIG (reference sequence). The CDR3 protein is CAWSVRMAGTNEKLFF. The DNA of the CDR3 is TGTGCCTGGAGTGTACGTATGGCCGGGACTAATGAAAAACTGTTTTTT.